This section outlines one T cell receptor (beta chain) sequence together with its context. This clone was observed a few times. Its antigen is not yet known. One base away there is no much larger clone; base qualities are not given. The sample contains more than one DNA sequence encoding this CDR3. According to the germline V gene, CDR1 reads MDHEN and CDR2 reads SYDVKM. The junction carries 8 bases between V and J, which are trimmed by 3 bases and 0 bases respectively. The CDR3 contains 14 residues, cysteine and phenylalanine counted. Only the CDR3 DNA stays, 42 bases, in frame from base 1. Libraries came from the immunoSEQ multiplex PCR assay. Sourced from immuneACCESS, this table was stored by TCRdb with only in-frame sequences that have V and J called. A share of the clones is absent; for the studies checked, an unresolved V gene accounts for under half, and the remainder has no known explanation. The sample data list 150,000 to 160,000 clones, and roughly 92% of these were observed just once. Over 2% of the sample is in the top ten clones.

These data are taken from a study of control samples from healthy donors and cancer patients (dated by TCRdb to 2020 to 2021). The receptor was derived from a man aged 45-65 years in good health. Sequencing was performed on blood. This sequence uses TRBV28 and TRBJ1-1, with the identity of the D gene unclear. The DNA sequence follows: TGTGCCAGCAGTTTCACGACACTGAACACTGAAGCTTTCTTT. It translates as CASSFTTLNTEAFF.